Below, 2 T cell receptor beta chains from the same sample are listed, as sequenced in a study of T cells in Graves' hyperthyroidism and ophthalmopathy (dated by TCRdb to the late 2010s). Library generation was performed with multiplex PCR. Instrument on record: Illumina HiSeq 2000. The TCR beta CDR3 regions were amplified from the RNA transcripts. The first round of RT-PCR for the TCR CDR3 was performed with the HTBI primer set and the Qiagen OneStep RT-PCR kit. TCRdb reworked the public reads: Q25 trimming with fastp, MiXCR clone assembly, productive beta chains retained. Identical CDR3 proteins give one entry, which carries the most common genes and DNA. This sample gives about 270,000 distinct CDR3 sequences in total; roughly 22% of them show up just once. In total, the top ten clones hold about a third of the sample. Sequenced sample: blood. The origin of the receptors is a woman between 35 and 50 years old with Graves' ophthalmopathy.

The chain links TRBV20-1 to TRBJ2-7, with TRBD1 matching 12 bases. This CDR3 contains 18 residues. The junction had 17 bases not matched to a gene; V was cut back by 5 bases and J by 3 bases. Looked up from germline, CDR1 is DFQATT and CDR2 is SNEGSKA (reference sequence). CDR3 bases: TGCAGTGCTGGCTTGCCTGTTCCGGGACAGGGGGCCGTCTACGAGCAGTACTTC. Protein sequence: CSAGLPVPGQGAVYEQYF.

V and J are TRBV15 and TRBJ1-5; 7 bases agree with TRBD1. Trimming removed 0 bases from V and 7 bases from J; junction bases left unmatched: 3. Germline assignment: CDR1 LNHNV and CDR2 YYDKDF (reference sequence). The CDR3 is made up of 14 amino acids. Written as DNA, the CDR3 is TGTGCCACCAGCAGAGAACTGGGACAGCAGCCCCAGCATTTT. The encoded protein is CATSRELGQQPQHF.